Listed below are T cell receptor beta chains from one sample, sequenced in a study of blood T cell repertoires in COVID-19. The method was immunoSEQ multiplex PCR; TCRdb's version includes in-frame clones alone and lacks a portion of them. The table shows some 260,000 clones, with around 82% occurring only once. Sequencing used peripheral blood. All receptors derive from a woman aged 80 or over with active or convalescent COVID-19. The CDR3 runs from the conserved cysteine through the conserved F or W. The order of the fields is D gene, clone size, V gene, J gene, CDR3 DNA, CDR3 protein. D genes are given only for firm matches. Size is stated for part of the rows, as once, few or many counts, or as a class when the clone is expanded.

-,-,TRBV7-2,TRBJ2-1,TGTGCCAGCAAGCGGGTACAGGGGTCCTACAATGAGCAGTTCTTC,CASKRVQGSYNEQFF
-,-,TRBV25-1,TRBJ1-5,TGTGCCAGCAGCGCAACCGATCAGGGGATCAATCAGCCCCAGCATTTT,CASSATDQGINQPQHF
TRBD1,-,TRBV2,TRBJ2-2,TGTGCCAGCAGTGAATCCCCAGGGGGCTCCGGGGAGCTGTTTTTT,CASSESPGGSGELFF
TRBD1,-,TRBV6-5,TRBJ1-5,TGTGCCAGCGGACAGGGGGTTCAGCCCCAGCATTTT,CASGQGVQPQHF
TRBD1,-,TRBV3-1/TRBV3-2,TRBJ1-2,TGTGCCAGCAGCCATGCCTGGGACAGCGCTAACTATGGCTACACCTTC,CASSHAWDSANYGYTF
-,-,TRBV15,TRBJ2-1,TGTGCCACCGGCCAGGCGCCCCGCGATGAGCAGTTCTTC,CATGQAPRDEQFF
TRBD1,once,TRBV28,TRBJ2-6,TGTGCCAGCAGTCTCAGGGGGCCTGGGGCCAACGTCCTGACTTTC,CASSLRGPGANVLTF
TRBD1,-,TRBV7-2,TRBJ2-5,TGTGCCAGCAGCTACAACAGGGGCGAGACCCAGTACTTC,CASSYNRGETQYF
-,-,TRBV2,TRBJ2-1,TGTGCCAGCACAGCCCAACGGGGGGAGCAGTTCTTC,CASTAQRGEQFF
TRBD1,-,TRBV5-1,TRBJ2-1,TGCGCCAGCAGCCTATCGACAGGGGTAAGCAATGAGCAGTTCTTC,CASSLSTGVSNEQFF
TRBD1,-,TRBV5-1,TRBJ1-4,TGCGCCAGCAGGTTTGGACAGGGATCTAATGAAAAACTGTTTTTT,CASRFGQGSNEKLFF
-,once,TRBV6-1,TRBJ1-2,TGTGCCAGCAGTGAAGAACCTACTTATGGCTACACCTTC,CASSEEPTYGYTF
-,-,TRBV6-5,TRBJ2-3,TGTGCCAGCAGTTACTCACAGGACACAGATACGCAGTATTTT,CASSYSQDTDTQYF
-,-,TRBV3-1/TRBV3-2,TRBJ1-6,TGTGCCAGCAGCCACCAACAGGGTTATAATTCACCCCTCCACTTT,CASSHQQGYNSPLHF
-,-,TRBV7-9,TRBJ1-4,TGTGCCAGCAGCTCAGACACAGGGATAGATAATGAAAAACTGTTTTTT,CASSSDTGIDNEKLFF
-,-,TRBV7-8,TRBJ1-3,TGTGCCAGCAGCCCTACTTCGGGAAGCATTGGAAACACCATATATTTT,CASSPTSGSIGNTIYF
-,-,TRBV6-4,TRBJ2-2,TGTGCCAGCAGCGGACAGTCCACCGGGGAGCTGTTTTTT,CASSGQSTGELFF
-,-,TRBV29-1,TRBJ1-5,TGCAGCGCCACCGACACAGGCACCAATCAGCCCCAGCATTTT,CSATDTGTNQPQHF
-,-,TRBV13,TRBJ1-1,TGTGCCAGCAGCTTAGGACAGGGGAACACTGAAGCTTTCTTT,CASSLGQGNTEAFF
-,-,TRBV30,TRBJ1-5,TGTGCCTGGAGTGGCCAAGCTAATCAGCCCCAGCATTTT,CAWSGQANQPQHF
-,-,TRBV5-1,TRBJ1-2,TGCGCCAGCAGCCCGCAGGGAAGTGCCTATGGCTACACCTTC,CASSPQGSAYGYTF
-,-,TRBV18,TRBJ1-1,TGTGCCAGCTCACCACCGCACCCTCGAGTGAACACTGAAGCTTTCTTT,CASSPPHPRVNTEAFF
TRBD2,-,TRBV6-6,TRBJ2-4,TGTGCCAGCAGTCGAGCTAGCGGGAGGTTGGATGTCAAAAACATTCAGTACTTC,CASSRASGRLDVKNIQYF
-,few,TRBV2,TRBJ1-4,TGTGCCAGCAGTGACAGGGTGAATGAAAAACTGTTTTTT,CASSDRVNEKLFF
TRBD2,-,TRBV9,TRBJ2-3,TGTGCCAGCAGCGCCGAGAGTAGCGGGACGATCACAGATACGCAGTATTTT,CASSAESSGTITDTQYF
TRBD2,-,TRBV5-1,TRBJ2-5,TGCGCCAGCAGCTTGGGGGGGACTAGCGGGAGTTACGAGACCCAGTACTTC,CASSLGGTSGSYETQYF
-,-,TRBV2,TRBJ1-1,TGTGCCAGCAGTGACGGGGTATCGATTACTGAAGCTTTCTTT,CASSDGVSITEAFF
TRBD1,-,TRBV19,TRBJ1-2,TGTGCCAGTAGGGGACAGAGCTTTAACTATGGCTACACCTTC,CASRGQSFNYGYTF
TRBD2,-,TRBV18,TRBJ2-3,TGTGCCAGCTCACCACGGGCTAGCGGGAGTATTACAGATACGCAGTATTTT,CASSPRASGSITDTQYF
TRBD1,-,TRBV7-9,TRBJ1-5,TGTGCCAGCAGCCCCGGGACAGGGGATCAGCCCCAGCATTTT,CASSPGTGDQPQHF
TRBD2,-,TRBV20-1,TRBJ2-7,TGCAGTGCTAGTGGACTAGCGGGAGGCCCACTCTCCTACGAGCAGTACTTC,CSASGLAGGPLSYEQYF
-,-,TRBV19,TRBJ1-2,TGTGCCAGTAGTATTCAGGGGAACCACTATGGCTACACCTTC,CASSIQGNHYGYTF
-,-,TRBV11-2,TRBJ1-2,TGTGCCAGCAGCCCCAGGGAGGACTATGGCTACACCTTC,CASSPREDYGYTF
-,-,TRBV7-9,TRBJ1-4,TGTGCCAGCAGCCCACCGGGGGGTCAGGGAAAGGAACTGTTTTTT,CASSPPGGQGKELFF
-,few,TRBV28,TRBJ1-3,TGTGCCAGCAGTTTTGAAGGACACCTACTACCAACTGGAAACACCATATATTTT,CASSFEGHLLPTGNTIYF